The 10 T cell receptor beta chains presented below share a single source sample, sequenced in a study of cytomegalovirus exposure and HLA in healthy donors. 13 Jbeta primers and 60 Vbeta primers were used for the PCR. The data were produced by immunoSEQ multiplex PCR, yet TCRdb's version contains in-frame clones alone and is incomplete. Here the sample spans 200,000 to 250,000 clones, 78% being singletons. The sample taken for sequencing was PBMCs. These receptors were collected from a male donor in good health and CMV-seronegative.

This chain uses TRBV19 with TRBJ2-7; 7 bases are a match to TRBD2. The CDR3 runs to 13 residues. J was trimmed by 6 bases and V by 3 bases; bases with no gene match: 5. Germline V gene data show CDR1 as LNHDA and CDR2 as SQIVND (reference sequence). In DNA, the CDR3 is TGTGCCAGTAGTATGATAGGGGAGGGCGAGCAGTACTTC. This sequence encodes CASSMIGEGEQYF. Combining the CDR3 with reference TRBV19 and TRBJ2-7 gives the whole variable domain DGGITQSPKYLFRKEGQNVTLSCEQNLNHDAMYWYRQDPGQGLRLIYYSQIVNDFQKGDIAEGYSVSREKKESFPLTVTSAQKNPTAFYLCASSMIGEGEQYFGPGTRLTVT.

This chain uses TRBV6-5 with TRBJ2-1, with 7 bases aligning to TRBD1. The V and J ends lost 6 bases and 3 bases, in that order; junction bases with no gene match: 8. Germline V CDR1 and CDR2: MNHEY, SVGAGI. The length of the CDR3 is 15 residues. For the CDR3, the DNA is TGTGCCAGCAGCTCCCGACAGGGTAACTACAATGAGCAGTTCTTC. This encodes CASSSRQGNYNEQFF.

V gene TRBV6-1 combines with J gene TRBJ2-7; 10 nucleotides align to TRBD2. Germline CDR1 is MNHNS and CDR2 is SASEGT. The junction had 7 bases not matched to a gene; V was cut back by 6 bases and J by 2 bases. The CDR3 is made up of 15 amino acids. The CDR3 nucleotides read TGTGCCAGCAGACCTAGGACTAGCGGCCCCTACGAGCAGTACTTC. This codes for CASRPRTSGPYEQYF.

The chain couples TRBV9 to TRBJ2-7; D uncertain. V was trimmed by 0 bases and J by 5 bases, leaving 15 bases between them. The V gene's germline CDR1 is SGDLS and CDR2 YYNGEE. CDR3 size: 15 residues. DNA of the CDR3: TGTGCCAGCAGCGTAGCCCCTAAACCAGGTCACGAGCAGTACTTC. Residues: CASSVAPKPGHEQYF.

This clone was counted a single time. The CDR3 sequence is CASSLPGGRETQYF. The CDR3, as DNA: TGCGCCAGCAGCTTACCAGGGGGGAGAGAGACCCAGTACTTC. The chain carries TRBV5-1 and TRBJ2-5; possible D gene TRBD1, 7 bases. CDR1 SGHRS and CDR2 YFSETQ come from the germline V gene. The CDR3 contains 14 residues. V lost 2 bases, J lost 4 bases, and 12 bases lay in between. Complete variable domain (other parts from reference TRBV5-1 and TRBJ2-5): KAGVTQTPRYLIKTRGQQVTLSCSPISGHRSVSWYQQTPGQGLQFLFEYFSETQRNKGNFPGRFSGRQFSNSRSEMNVSTLELGDSALYLCASSLPGGRETQYFGPGTRLLVL.

The chain carries TRBV28 and TRBJ2-7, with TRBD2 as a possible D gene (6 bases). V was shortened by 2 bases and J by 5 bases, with 10 bases between the two germline ends. In germline, CDR1 is MDHEN, CDR2 SYDVKM. The CDR3 runs 13 residues. CDR3 coding DNA: TGTGCCAGCAGTTTAGTCCGGGAGCACGAGCAGTACTTC. It codes for CASSLVREHEQYF. Full variable domain (outside the CDR3, taken from reference TRBV28 and TRBJ2-7): DVKVTQSSRYLVKRTGEKVFLECVQDMDHENMFWYRQDPGLGLRLIYFSYDVKMKEKGDIPEGYSVSREKKERFSLILESASTNQTSMYLCASSLVREHEQYFGPGTRLTVT.

V and J are TRBV4-2 and TRBJ2-5, with D uncertain. In germline, CDR1 is LGHNA, CDR2 YNFKEQ. Trimming left V 5 bases short and J 2 bases short, with 6 bases between. The CDR3 runs to 12 residues. The DNA for the CDR3 is TGTGCCAGCAGCACAGATCAAGAGACCCAGTACTTC. This codes for CASSTDQETQYF.

The genes are TRBV5-6 and TRBJ2-3, with 7 bases lining up with TRBD2. Germline V gene sequence: CDR1 SGHDT, CDR2 YYEEEE. The CDR3 is 17 residues long. V lost 0 bases to trimming and J lost 2 bases; unmatched junction nucleotides: 9. The CDR3 reads CASSLGGYGGDTDTQYF. In DNA, the CDR3 is TGTGCCAGCAGCTTGGGCGGGTATGGGGGGGACACAGATACGCAGTATTTT.

J is TRBJ2-7 and V is TRBV12-2; the table's D call TRBD2 went unverified against the DNA. TRBV12-2 constitutes a pseudogene. The CDR3 loop spans 18 amino acids. CDR3 sequence reads: CASRLALGAREAAYEQYF. The CDR3 region has the DNA TGTGCAAGTCGCTTAGCCCTAGGGGCGCGGGAGGCCGCCTACGAGCAGTACTTC.

The J gene is TRBJ2-7, the V gene TRBV6-5; 9 bases match TRBD1. The CDR3 is 14 amino acids. V lost 4 bases and J lost 4; bases outside the gene matches: 5. The V gene's germline CDR1 is MNHEY and CDR2 SVGAGI. The CDR3 loop reads CASSSTGGSYEQYF. CDR3 DNA: TGTGCCAGCAGTTCAACAGGGGGCTCGTACGAGCAGTACTTC.